One TCR beta chain is described in this entry. Its target is not known. Method: immunoSEQ multiplex PCR; TCRdb's copy keeps in-frame clones and lacks some. Among approximately 120,000 clones listed, just over 90% were seen once. These data belong to a study of T cell responses to AZD1222 COVID-19 vaccine. Between the trimmed V and J ends, which lost 0 bases and 7 bases, there was a span of 19 bases. This CDR3 region has 17 residues. From germline, CDR1 is LGHNA and CDR2 YSLEER. Study outcomes and limitations: Spike-wide vaccine-associated CD4 TCRs dominated at 160-218 and 743-854.

The sample was peripheral blood, taken on day 0 of AZD1222 vaccination. This TCR was recovered from an adult in good health. The chain links TRBV4-3 to TRBJ2-4; tentative D call: TRBD1 (6 bases). Here the CDR3 reads CASSQDQGTSRRNIQYF. The CDR3 coding sequence is TGCGCCAGCAGCCAAGATCAGGGGACCTCTCGTAGGAACATTCAGTACTTC.